Each of the 4 T cell receptor beta chains below was sequenced from the same sample in a study of control samples from healthy donors and cancer patients. Here immunoSEQ multiplex PCR was the method, and the copy in TCRdb shows in-frame clones only, minus some. The data contain 100,000 to 150,000 clones, around 94% of them seen just once; the ten biggest clones take up approximately 0.58%. The sample consisted of PBMCs. All receptors derive from a man at least 80 years old with head and neck cancer.

This clone was picked up one time. The chain links TRBV24-1 to TRBJ2-2; D is uncertain. V was trimmed by 1 base and J by 5 bases, leaving 4 bases between them. The germline V gene has CDR1 KGHDR and CDR2 SFDVKD. CDR3 length: 13 residues. The DNA of the CDR3 is TGTGCCACCAGTGATTTTTATACCGGGGAGCTGTTTTTT. This gives the protein CATSDFYTGELFF.

The rearrangement links TRBV6-2 or TRBV6-3 to TRBJ2-1, with TRBD1 matching 7 bases. The CDR3 is made up of 16 amino acids. V gave up 2 bases and J gave up 1 base; unmatched junction bases: 5. In germline, CDR1 is MNHEY, CDR2 SVGEGT. The CDR3 DNA is TGTGCCAGCAGTTACGCTAGGGGGCAATCCTACAATGAGCAGTTCTTC. Translated: CASSYARGQSYNEQFF.

The rearrangement links TRBV5-6 to TRBJ2-3; TRBD2 matches 8 bases. The CDR3 is 14 residues long. V was clipped by 2 bases and J by 1 base; unmatched bases: 0. Per the germline V gene, CDR1 is SGHDT and CDR2 is YYEEEE. The CDR3, as DNA: TGTGCCAGCAGCTTTAGCGGGGGCACAGATACGCAGTATTTT. Protein: CASSFSGGTDTQYF. Variable domain in full (rest from reference TRBV5-6 and TRBJ2-3): DAGVTQSPTHLIKTRGQQVTLRCSPKSGHDTVSWYQQALGQGPQFIFQYYEEEERQRGNFPDRFSGHQFPNYSSELNVNALLLGDSALYLCASSFSGGTDTQYFGPGTRLTVL.

The rearrangement joins TRBV27 to TRBJ1-5; a possible D gene is TRBD1 (5 bases). The CDR3 totals 13 residues. V shed 6 bases and J shed 4 bases, with 10 bases lying between them. CDR1 is MNHEY and CDR2 is SMNVEV in the germline V gene (reference sequence). CDR3 coding DNA: TGTGCCAGCAGCGTAGCAGGGAATCAGCCCCAGCATTTT. Translating it yields CASSVAGNQPQHF.